The clone carrying this TCR beta chain was counted once. This was the immunoSEQ v3.0 assay at survey level. Assay used: immunoSEQ multiplex PCR; TCRdb lists only in-frame clones, some missing. Here the sample spans 20,000 or so clones, roughly 85% being singletons. The germline V gene encodes CDR1 LGHNT and CDR2 FRNRAP. Trimming cost V 0 bases and J 5 bases; bases outside gene matches: 9. The CDR3 loop spans 17 amino acids. Samples held about 0.85-11 million cryopreserved PBMC before DNA extraction. The sample belongs to a study of long-term antiretroviral therapy in people with HIV. This sample comprised unsorted PBMCs, obtained 0.2 years after starting antiretroviral therapy. The TCR originated in a woman aged 25 to 39 with HIV. The chain recombines TRBV12-5 with TRBJ2-1, with 8 bases lining up with TRBD1. CDR3 DNA sequence: TGTGCTAGTGGTTTGGTGGGGCAGGGGGCAAGCAACAATGAGCAGTTCTTC. Encoded protein: CASGLVGQGASNNEQFF.